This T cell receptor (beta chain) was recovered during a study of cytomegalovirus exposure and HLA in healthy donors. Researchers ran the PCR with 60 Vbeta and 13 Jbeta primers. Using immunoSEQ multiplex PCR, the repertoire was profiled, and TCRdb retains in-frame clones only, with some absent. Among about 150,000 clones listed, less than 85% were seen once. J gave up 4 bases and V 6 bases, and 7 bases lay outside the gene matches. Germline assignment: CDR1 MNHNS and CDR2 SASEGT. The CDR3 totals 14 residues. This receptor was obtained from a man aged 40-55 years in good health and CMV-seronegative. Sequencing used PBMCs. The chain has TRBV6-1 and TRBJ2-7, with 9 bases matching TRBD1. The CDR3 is CASRIAGTGYEQYF. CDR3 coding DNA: TGTGCCAGCAGAATTGCCGGGACAGGGTACGAGCAGTACTTC.